This T cell receptor (beta chain) stems from a study of T-cell reconstitution after alpha-beta-depleted transplantation in children. CDR3 length: 14 residues. The germline V gene encodes CDR1 SGHTA and CDR2 FQGNSA. The ends lost 3 bases at V and 3 bases at J; junction bases unmatched: 4. A library of TCRbeta sequences, prepared with unique molecular identifiers, was generated. TCRdb reprocessed the PCR reads via MiXCR and lists one record per CDR3 protein. The table shows some 490,000 distinct CDR3 sequences, with around an eighth occurring only once. Specimen: PBMCs from the stem cell graft donor, collected from the stem cell graft. V usage is TRBV7-2 and J usage is TRBJ2-7; 8 bases agree with TRBD1. The clonotype originates from a human donor who donated a stem cell graft to a child with combined immunodeficiency. The CDR3 region is CASSFAGTGYEQYF. The DNA for the CDR3 is TGTGCCAGCAGCTTTGCCGGGACAGGCTACGAGCAGTACTTC.